This TCR beta chain was captured by sequencing in a study of somatic mutations in cytotoxic T cells in rheumatoid arthritis. For the study at large: Patient blood (roughly 30 ml EDTA) was collected right after diagnosis, preceding any treatment.

Original processing methods: Only a few patient CD8+ clones above 1% matched published virus-specific TCRB sequences. Clones were sequenced by immunoSEQ multiplex PCR, and TCRdb holds only the in-frame ones, with some missing. The DNA was the basis for D and trimming; V, J and clone size are from that table. Of 7,500 to 10,000 clones detected, about three quarters appear once; the ten largest clones hold more than 35%. The V end lost 0 bases, the J end lost 3 bases, and 9 bases lay between the germline ends. The germline V gene has CDR1 LGHNA and CDR2 YSLEER. The CDR3 has 14 amino acids. The TCR was taken from an adult with rheumatoid arthritis. The sequenced material came from CD8+ T cells sorted from blood. J is TRBJ2-7 and V is TRBV4-3, with D unresolved. The CDR3 nucleotides are TGCGCCAGCAGCCAAGAAGACGGCTACTACGAGCAGTACTTC. It yields the protein CASSQEDGYYEQYF.